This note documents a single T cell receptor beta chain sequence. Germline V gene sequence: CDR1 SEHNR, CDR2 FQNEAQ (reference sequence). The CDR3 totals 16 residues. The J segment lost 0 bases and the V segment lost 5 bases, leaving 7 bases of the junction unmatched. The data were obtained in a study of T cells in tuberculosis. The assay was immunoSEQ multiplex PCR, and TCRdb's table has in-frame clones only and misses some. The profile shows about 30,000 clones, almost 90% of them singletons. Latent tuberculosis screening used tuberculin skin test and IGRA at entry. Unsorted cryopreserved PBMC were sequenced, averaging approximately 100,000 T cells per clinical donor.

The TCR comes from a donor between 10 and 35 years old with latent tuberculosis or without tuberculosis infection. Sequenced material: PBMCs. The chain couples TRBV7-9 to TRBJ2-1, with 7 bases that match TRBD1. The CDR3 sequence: CASSNYRDSSYNEQFF. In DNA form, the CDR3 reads TGTGCCAGCAGCAACTACAGGGACAGCTCCTACAATGAGCAGTTCTTC.